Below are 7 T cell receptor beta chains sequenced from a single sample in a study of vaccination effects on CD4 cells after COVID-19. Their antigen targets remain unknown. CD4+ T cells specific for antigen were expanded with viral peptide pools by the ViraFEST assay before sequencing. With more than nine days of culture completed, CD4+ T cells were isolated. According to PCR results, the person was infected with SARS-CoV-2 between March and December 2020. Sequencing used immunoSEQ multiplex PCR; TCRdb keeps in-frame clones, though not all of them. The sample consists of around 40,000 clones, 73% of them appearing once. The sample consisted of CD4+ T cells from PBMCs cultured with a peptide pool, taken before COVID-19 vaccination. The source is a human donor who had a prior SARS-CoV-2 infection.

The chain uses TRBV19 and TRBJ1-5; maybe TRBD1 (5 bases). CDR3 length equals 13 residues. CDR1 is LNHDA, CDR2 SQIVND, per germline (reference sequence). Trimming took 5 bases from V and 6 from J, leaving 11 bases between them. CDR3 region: CASSGPGTQPQHF. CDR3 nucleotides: TGTGCCAGTAGTGGGCCGGGGACTCAGCCCCAGCATTTT.

The chain's CDR3 is CASIYSGNTIYF. The CDR3 nucleotides read TGTGCCAGCATTTACTCTGGAAACACCATATATTTT. The chain combines TRBV12-1 with TRBJ1-3. TRBV12-1 is designated a pseudogene. This CDR3 has 12 residues.

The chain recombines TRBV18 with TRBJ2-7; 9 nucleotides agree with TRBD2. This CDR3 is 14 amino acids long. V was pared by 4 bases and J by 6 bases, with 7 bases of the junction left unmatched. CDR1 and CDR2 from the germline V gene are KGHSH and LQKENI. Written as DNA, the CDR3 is TGTGCCAGCTCACGAATAGCGGGAGAGGTCGAGCAGTACTTC. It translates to CASSRIAGEVEQYF.

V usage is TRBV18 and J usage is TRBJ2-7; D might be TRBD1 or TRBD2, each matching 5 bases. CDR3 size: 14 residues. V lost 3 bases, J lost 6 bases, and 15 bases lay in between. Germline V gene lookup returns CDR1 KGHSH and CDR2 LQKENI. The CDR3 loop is CASSPGSQGIEQYF. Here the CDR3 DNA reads TGTGCCAGCTCACCTGGGAGTCAGGGTATCGAGCAGTACTTC. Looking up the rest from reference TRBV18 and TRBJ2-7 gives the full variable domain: NAGVMQNPRHLVRRRGQEARLRCSPMKGHSHVYWYRQLPEEGLKFMVYLQKENIIDESGMPKERFSAEFPKEGPSILRIQQVVRGDSAAYFCASSPGSQGIEQYFGPGTRLTVT.

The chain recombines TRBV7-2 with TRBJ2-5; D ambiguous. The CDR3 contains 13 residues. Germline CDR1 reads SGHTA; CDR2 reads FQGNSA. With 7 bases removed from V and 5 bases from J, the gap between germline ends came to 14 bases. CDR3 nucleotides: TGTGCCAGCACCTTCAGCCCCAGGGAGACCCAGTACTTC. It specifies CASTFSPRETQYF.

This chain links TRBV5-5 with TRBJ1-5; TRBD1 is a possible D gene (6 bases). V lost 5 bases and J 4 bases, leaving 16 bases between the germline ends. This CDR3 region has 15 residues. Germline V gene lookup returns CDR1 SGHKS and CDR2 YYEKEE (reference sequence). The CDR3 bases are TGTGCCAGCAGTGGAGCCGGGACAAAGAATCAGCCCCAGCATTTT. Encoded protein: CASSGAGTKNQPQHF.

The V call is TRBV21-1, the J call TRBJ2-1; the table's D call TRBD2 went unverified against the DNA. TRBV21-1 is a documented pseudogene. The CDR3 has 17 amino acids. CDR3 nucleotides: TGTGCCAGCAGCAAAGATGTATGGCGGGAAGGGGCCAATGAGCAGTTCTTC. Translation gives CASSKDVWREGANEQFF.